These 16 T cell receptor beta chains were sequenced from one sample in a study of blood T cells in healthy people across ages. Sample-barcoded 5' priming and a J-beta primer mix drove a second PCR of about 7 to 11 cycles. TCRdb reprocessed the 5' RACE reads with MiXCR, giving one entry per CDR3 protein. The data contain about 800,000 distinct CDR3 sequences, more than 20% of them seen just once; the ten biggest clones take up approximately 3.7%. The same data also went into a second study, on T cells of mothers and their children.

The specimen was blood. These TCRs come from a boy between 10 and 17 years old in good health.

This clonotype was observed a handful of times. CDR3: CASRESTDRVSEAFF. The CDR3 DNA reads TGTGCCAGCAGAGAATCTACGGACAGGGTCTCTGAAGCTTTCTTT. This sequence joins TRBV12-3 or TRBV12-4 and TRBJ1-1; 8 bases match TRBD1. Trimming cost V 6 bases and J 6 bases; bases outside gene matches: 12. The CDR3 extends over 15 amino acids.

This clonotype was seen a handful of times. This CDR3 reads CASSPQTSGRRGETQYF. The DNA of the CDR3 is TGTGCCAGCTCACCACAGACTAGCGGAAGGAGGGGAGAGACCCAGTACTTC. The chain is built from TRBV18 and TRBJ2-5, with 9 bases lining up with TRBD2. The CDR3 is 17 amino acids. V was pared by 1 base and J by 4 bases, with 10 bases of the junction left unmatched. Germline V gene data show CDR1 as KGHSH and CDR2 as LQKENI.

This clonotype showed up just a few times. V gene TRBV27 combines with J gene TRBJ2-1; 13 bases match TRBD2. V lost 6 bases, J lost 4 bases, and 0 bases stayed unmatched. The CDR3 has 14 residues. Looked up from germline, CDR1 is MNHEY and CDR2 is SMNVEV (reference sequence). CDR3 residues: CASRGLAGYNEQFF. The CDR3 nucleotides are TGTGCCAGCAGGGGACTAGCGGGGTACAATGAGCAGTTCTTC.

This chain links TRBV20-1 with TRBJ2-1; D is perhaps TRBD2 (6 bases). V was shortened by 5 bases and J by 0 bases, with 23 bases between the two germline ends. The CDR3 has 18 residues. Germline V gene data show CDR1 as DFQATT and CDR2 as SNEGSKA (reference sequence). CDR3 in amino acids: CSAPIARTSRSSYNEQFF. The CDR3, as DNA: TGCAGTGCTCCAATCGCCCGAACTAGCAGGAGCTCCTACAATGAGCAGTTCTTC.

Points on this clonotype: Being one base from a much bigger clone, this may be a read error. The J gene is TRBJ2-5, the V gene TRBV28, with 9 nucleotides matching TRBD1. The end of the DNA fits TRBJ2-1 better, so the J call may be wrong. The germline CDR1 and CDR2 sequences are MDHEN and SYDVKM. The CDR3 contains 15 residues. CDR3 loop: CASSRPGTGNNEQFF. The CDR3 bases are TGTGCCAGCAGCCGTCCCGGGACAGGGAACAATGAGCAGTTCTTC.

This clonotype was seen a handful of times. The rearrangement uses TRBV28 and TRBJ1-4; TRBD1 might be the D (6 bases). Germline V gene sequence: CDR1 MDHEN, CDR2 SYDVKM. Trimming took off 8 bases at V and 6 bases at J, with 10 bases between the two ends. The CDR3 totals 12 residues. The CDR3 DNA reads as TGTGCCAGCGAGGGGGGGGATGAAAAACTGTTTTTT. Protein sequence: CASEGGDEKLFF.

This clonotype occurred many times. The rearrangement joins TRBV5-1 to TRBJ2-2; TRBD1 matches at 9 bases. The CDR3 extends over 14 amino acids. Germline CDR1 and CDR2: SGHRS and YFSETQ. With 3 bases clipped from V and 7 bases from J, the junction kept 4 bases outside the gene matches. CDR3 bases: TGCGCCAGCAGCTACGGACAGGGGAACGGGGAGCTGTTTTTT. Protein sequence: CASSYGQGNGELFF.

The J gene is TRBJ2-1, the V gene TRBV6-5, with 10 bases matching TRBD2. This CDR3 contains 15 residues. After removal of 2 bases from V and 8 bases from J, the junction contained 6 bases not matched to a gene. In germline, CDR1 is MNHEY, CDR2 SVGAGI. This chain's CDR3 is CASSYGLLAGDEQFF. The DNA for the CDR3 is TGTGCCAGCAGTTACGGACTTCTAGCGGGAGATGAGCAGTTCTTC.

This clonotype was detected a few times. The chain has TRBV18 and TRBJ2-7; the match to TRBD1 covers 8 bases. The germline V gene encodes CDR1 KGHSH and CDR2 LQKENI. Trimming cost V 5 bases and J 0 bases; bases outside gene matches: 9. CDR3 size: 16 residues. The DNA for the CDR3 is TGTGCCAGCTCAAGATCCGGACAGGGTTACTCCTACGAGCAGTACTTC. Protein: CASSRSGQGYSYEQYF.

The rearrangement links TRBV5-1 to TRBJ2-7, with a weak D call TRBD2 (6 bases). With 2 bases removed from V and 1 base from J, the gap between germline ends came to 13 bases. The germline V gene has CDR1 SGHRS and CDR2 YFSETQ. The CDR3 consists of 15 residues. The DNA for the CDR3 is TGCGCCAGCAGCTTACCGCGGGACGGATCCTACGAGCAGTACTTC. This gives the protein CASSLPRDGSYEQYF.

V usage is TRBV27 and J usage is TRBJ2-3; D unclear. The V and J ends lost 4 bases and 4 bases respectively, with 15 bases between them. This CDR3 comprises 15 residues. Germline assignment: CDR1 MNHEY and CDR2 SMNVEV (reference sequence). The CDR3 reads CASSSRLGTADTQYF. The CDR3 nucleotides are TGTGCCAGCAGTTCCAGACTGGGTACGGCAGATACGCAGTATTTT.

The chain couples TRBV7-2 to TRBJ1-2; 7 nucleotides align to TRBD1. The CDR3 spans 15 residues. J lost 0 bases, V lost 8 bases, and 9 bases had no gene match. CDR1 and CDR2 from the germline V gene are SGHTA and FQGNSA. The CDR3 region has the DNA TGTGCCAGCGGACCGGGACAGCCTACTAACTATGGCTACACCTTC. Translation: CASGPGQPTNYGYTF.

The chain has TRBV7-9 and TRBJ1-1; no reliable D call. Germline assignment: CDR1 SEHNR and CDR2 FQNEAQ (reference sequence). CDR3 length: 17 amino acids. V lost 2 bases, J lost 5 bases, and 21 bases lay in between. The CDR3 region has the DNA TGTGCCAGCAGCTTAACCCTTGCGGCAGGCGGAAAAACTGAAGCTTTCTTT. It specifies CASSLTLAAGGKTEAFF.

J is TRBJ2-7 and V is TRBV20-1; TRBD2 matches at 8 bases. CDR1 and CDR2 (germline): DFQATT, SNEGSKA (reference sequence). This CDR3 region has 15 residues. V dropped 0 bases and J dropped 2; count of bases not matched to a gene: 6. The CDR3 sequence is CSARDPTGGPYEQYF. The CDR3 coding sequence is TGCAGTGCTAGAGATCCAACGGGAGGGCCCTACGAGCAGTACTTC.

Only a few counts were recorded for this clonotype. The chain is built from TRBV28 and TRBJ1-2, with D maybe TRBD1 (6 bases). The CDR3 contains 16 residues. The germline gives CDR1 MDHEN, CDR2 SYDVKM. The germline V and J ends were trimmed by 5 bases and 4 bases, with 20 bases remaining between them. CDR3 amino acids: CASSAGTSRFFYGYTF. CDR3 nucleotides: TGTGCCAGCAGTGCCGGGACATCTCGATTTTTCTATGGCTACACCTTC.

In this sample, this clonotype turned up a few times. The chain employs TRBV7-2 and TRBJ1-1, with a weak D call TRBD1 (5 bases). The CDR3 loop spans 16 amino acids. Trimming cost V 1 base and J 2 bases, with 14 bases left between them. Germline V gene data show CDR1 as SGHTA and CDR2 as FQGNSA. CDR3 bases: TGTGCCAGCAGCTTAGGCCGGGGGGAATTAAACACTGAAGCTTTCTTT. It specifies CASSLGRGELNTEAFF.